The 3 T cell receptor beta chains below were found in one sample sequenced in a study of identical twins. Using its own MiXCR run on the 5' RACE reads, TCRdb lists one record per CDR3 protein. The table lists 700,000 or so distinct CDR3 sequences, under 9% of them singletons. These sequences were also reported in another study, on yellow fever vaccine responses in identical twins.

Source material: PBMCs. The receptors stem from a woman between 18 and 29 years old in good health.

This clonotype occurred a few times. The rearrangement links TRBV29-1 to TRBJ2-1; maybe TRBD2 (5 bases). Germline CDR1 and CDR2: SQVTM and ANQGSEA. Trimming pared 6 bases from V and 14 bases from J, leaving 20 bases between. The CDR3 runs to 12 residues. This CDR3 reads CSVWEADSGKFF. Here the CDR3 DNA reads TGCAGCGTATGGGAAGCGGACTCGGGGAAGTTCTTC.

The chain recombines TRBV7-9 with TRBJ1-2; D remains unclear. Trimming cost V 3 bases and J 4 bases, with 18 bases left between them. Germline CDR1 SEHNR, CDR2 FQNEAQ (reference sequence). The CDR3 totals 16 residues. In DNA, the CDR3 is TGTGCCAGCAGCTTTAGCGGAGACCCTCTTGGCTATGGCTACACCTTC. Its translation: CASSFSGDPLGYGYTF.

The chain joins TRBV20-1 to TRBJ1-6, with D possibly matching TRBD1 (6 bases). Trimming cost V 3 bases and J 9 bases, with 12 bases left between them. The germline V gene has CDR1 DFQATT and CDR2 SNEGSKA (reference sequence). The CDR3 runs 13 residues. CDR3 nucleotide sequence: TGCAGTGCTAGCATCAAACAGGGTTCACCCCTCCACTTT. Its translation is CSASIKQGSPLHF.